This section outlines one T cell receptor (beta chain) sequence together with its context. Per the authors' pipeline: The authors estimated nucleated cell counts from reference gene primer amplification. Profiling relied on immunoSEQ multiplex PCR, and the TCRdb table lists in-frame clones only, not all of them. The V and J calls and clone size come from that table; D and trimming were worked out from the DNA. The data show 150,000 or so clones, with roughly nine tenths seen just once and over 7% held by the top ten. Adults between roughly 18 and 95 years of age took part from fewer than 30 US areas. Donors were grouped by their self-reported clinical history. J gave up 0 bases and V 0 bases, and 4 bases lay outside the gene matches. The CDR3 sequence is 16 residues long. The germline V gene encodes CDR1 SGHKS and CDR2 YYEKEE (reference sequence). This sample was included in a study of blood T cell repertoires in COVID-19.

The chain recombines TRBV5-5 with TRBJ1-2; 8 nucleotides align to TRBD1. Sequencing was carried out using PBMCs or T cells enriched from blood (not recorded which). The TCR originated in a woman in her forties or fifties who had recovered from COVID-19. The CDR3, as DNA: TGTGCCAGCAGCTTGGGATTGGGACAGGCTAACTATGGCTACACCTTC. It yields the protein CASSLGLGQANYGYTF.